The TCR beta chain described here comes from a study of naive and memory T cell subsets. CDR3 length equals 14 residues. The germline gives CDR1 MNHEY, CDR2 SVGAGI. V was cut by 4 bases and J by 8 bases, with 14 bases left in between. This clonotype was recorded a few times. The beta constant-region primer was an equimolar mix of two oligonucleotides covering TRBC1 and TRBC2. Four rounds of PCR amplified the ligated cDNA using nested alpha and beta constant-region primers plus SP2. TCRdb analysed the UMI-ligation and nested PCR reads with MiXCR anew, one entry per CDR3 protein. This table holds around 30,000 distinct CDR3 sequences, approximately 18% found once.

Source material: effector memory CD4+ T cells from blood. Subset in this sample: effector memory, CD45RA- CD27-. The receptor's source is a human donor in good health. This chain uses TRBV6-5 with TRBJ1-4; tentatively, D is TRBD1 (5 bases). CDR3 loop: CASSWASGIEKLFF. The CDR3 bases are TGTGCCAGCAGTTGGGCGTCAGGGATCGAAAAACTGTTTTTT.